This T cell receptor beta chain was recovered during a study of T-cell reconstitution after alpha-beta-depleted transplantation in children. This CDR3 has 16 amino acids. The germline V gene encodes CDR1 SGDLS and CDR2 YYNGEE. The V end lost 3 bases, the J end lost 5 bases, and 18 bases lay between the germline ends. General study results and limits: Certain patients had high TCRbeta diversity at day 60, and it came from recipient T cells and thymic progenitors that survived. T-cell counts and diversity were attributed mostly to newly produced T cells one year after transplant. There were reportedly several hundred expanded graft clones from which alpha-beta T cells came about two months after transplant.

Researchers prepared the TCRbeta library using unique molecular identifiers, the study reports. Each CDR3 protein gets one entry after TCRdb re-called the PCR reads with MiXCR. Of 480,000 or so distinct CDR3 sequences listed, over 9.5% are singletons. This clonotype was seen at least ten times. Its target is unknown. This rearrangement joins TRBV9 to TRBJ2-1; D might be TRBD1 or TRBD2, each matching 5 bases. This receptor was obtained from a child aged 2-15 years with inherited bone marrow failure, due to receive a stem cell transplant. The source material was PBMCs, sampled before TCRalphabeta/CD19-depleted stem cell transplant. CDR3 residues: CASSALARGSNNEQFF. CDR3 coding DNA: TGTGCCAGCAGCGCTCTCGCGAGGGGATCAAACAATGAGCAGTTCTTC.